These 23 T cell receptor beta chains originate from one sample sequenced in a study of blood T cells in healthy people across ages. Primers used in a second PCR of roughly 6 to 11 cycles were a sample-barcoded 5' primer and a J-beta primer mix. TCRdb recomputed calls from the 5' RACE reads with MiXCR, one row per CDR3 protein. The data show 1.5 million to 2 million distinct CDR3 sequences, roughly 27% seen once. Sequencing used blood. Every receptor here comes from a woman younger than 45 in good health.

For this clonotype: At one end the junction does not follow the germline gene, possibly because of a read error. The chain links TRBV18 to TRBJ2-5, with D possibly TRBD1 on 6 matching bases. The J call may be faulty, since TRBJ2-7 better matches the DNA end. The CDR3 is 15 residues long. Germline CDR1 reads KGHSH; CDR2 reads LQKENI. The chain's CDR3 is CVSPPPGQAWDEQYF. CDR3 coding DNA: TGTGTCAGCCCACCACCGGGACAAGCTTGGGACGAGCAGTACTTC.

V usage is TRBV20-1 and J usage is TRBJ2-3; a weak D match, TRBD2 (8 bases). Trimming removed 0 bases from V and 4 bases from J, with 26 bases in between. CDR1 is DFQATT, CDR2 SNEGSKA, per germline (reference sequence). The CDR3 is made up of 19 amino acids. CDR3 in DNA: TGCAGTGCTAGAGATCCCAGCGGGAGTACGGGAGGGGGCCCAGATACGCAGTATTTT. Translating gives CSARDPSGSTGGGPDTQYF.

For this clonotype: A much larger clonotype is one base distant, so this may be a read error. The chain couples TRBV11-2 to TRBJ2-1; 7 bases match TRBD2. Trimming at V came to 4 bases and at J to 13 bases, leaving 10 bases not matched to a gene. The CDR3 runs 13 residues. The germline V gene has CDR1 SGHAT and CDR2 FQNNGV. In DNA, the CDR3 is TGTGCCAGCAGCTGGGAGGGCTGGGAGACCCAGTTCTTC. Amino acids: CASSWEGWETQFF. The full variable domain, in which reference TRBV11-2 and TRBJ2-1 provide the parts outside the CDR3, is EAGVAQSPRYKIIEKRQSVAFWCNPISGHATLYWYQQILGQGPKLLIQFQNNGVVDDSQLPKDRFSAERLKGVDSTLKIQPAKLEDSAVYLCASSWEGWETQFFGPGTRLTVL.

CDR3 residues: CASTPYAGGASGGYTF. CDR3 nucleotides: TGTGCCAGCACCCCCTACGCCGGGGGTGCCTCAGGGGGCTACACCTTC. The chain carries TRBV6-6 and TRBJ1-2; TRBD1 might be the D (5 bases). CDR1 and CDR2 from the germline V gene are MNHNY and SVGAGI (reference sequence). The CDR3 spans 16 residues. The germline V and J ends were trimmed by 7 bases and 8 bases, with 26 bases remaining between them.

This clonotype occurred many times. The CDR3: CASSLEAGGNKMYEQYF. Here the CDR3 DNA reads TGTGCCAGCAGTTTAGAGGCGGGAGGTAATAAAATGTACGAGCAGTACTTC. This chain connects TRBV12-3 or TRBV12-4 to TRBJ2-7, with 8 bases identical to TRBD2. J lost 4 bases, V lost 1 base, and 12 bases had no gene match. This CDR3 comprises 17 residues.

V usage is TRBV5-1 and J usage is TRBJ2-7, with D hard to call. The CDR3 length is 15 residues. With 7 bases removed from V and 2 bases from J, the gap between germline ends came to 19 bases. Germline V gene lookup returns CDR1 SGHRS and CDR2 YFSETQ. The CDR3 nucleotides are TGCGCCAGCCGGGCGGAGTGGGCGGCCGCCTACGAGCAGTACTTC. Translated: CASRAEWAAAYEQYF.

There are a few counts of this clonotype. The genes are TRBV19 and TRBJ2-1; TRBD2 matches 11 bases. The CDR3 has 16 residues. Germline-derived CDR1 and CDR2 are LNHDA and SQIVND (reference sequence). V lost 5 bases, J lost 3 bases, and 6 bases stayed unmatched. CDR3 residues: CASSLALAGGYNEQFF. In DNA, the CDR3 is TGTGCCAGTAGTCTTGCTCTAGCGGGAGGCTACAATGAGCAGTTCTTC.

This clonotype has a handful of counts. The rearrangement uses TRBV7-2 and TRBJ1-4; 11 bases map to TRBD1. This CDR3 spans 14 amino acids. CDR1 is SGHTA, CDR2 FQGNSA, per germline. V lost 10 bases, J lost 7 bases, and 8 bases stayed unmatched. CDR3 nucleotide sequence: TGTGCCATCACTCCGGGACAGGGGGGTGAAAAACTGTTTTTT. As protein: CAITPGQGGEKLFF.

This chain joins TRBV5-7 and TRBJ2-5; the D gene could be TRBD1 or TRBD2 (5 bases each). Matching the DNA end better, TRBJ2-7 makes the J call doubtful. TRBV5-7 counts as an open reading frame of uncertain function. The CDR3 runs 14 residues. As DNA, the CDR3 is TGTGCCAGCAGCTCCCGGGACGACGCCTACGAGCAGTACTTC. Its translation is CASSSRDDAYEQYF.

Points on this clonotype: Given a much more abundant clone one base away, this may be a read error. This chain connects TRBV6-2 or TRBV6-3 to TRBJ2-1; D gene uncertain. This CDR3 is 12 amino acids long. Germline V lookup: CDR1 MNHEY, CDR2 SVGEGT. CDR3 in DNA: TGTGCCAGCAGTGATCCTTCCAATGGGCAGTTCTTC. This gives the protein CASSDPSNGQFF.

About this clonotype itself: Relative to the germline gene, one junction end is altered; a read error may explain this. CDR3 sequence reads: CASGHSSGGIEQYF. DNA of the CDR3: TGTGCCAGCGGCCACTCTAGCGGGGGGATCGAGCAGTACTTC. The rearrangement links TRBV3-1 to TRBJ2-7, with TRBD2 matching 11 bases. CDR3 length equals 14 residues. Germline V CDR1 and CDR2: LGHDT, YNNKEL (reference sequence).

V gene TRBV9 combines with J gene TRBJ2-1; TRBD2 agrees at 7 bases. The CDR3 consists of 15 residues. Trimming at V came to 4 bases and at J to 7 bases, leaving 11 bases not matched to a gene. CDR1 is SGDLS and CDR2 is YYNGEE in the germline V gene. The CDR3 DNA reads as TGTGCCAGCAGCCTCCGAGCGGGACCCGGTAATGAGCAGTTCTTC. Protein product: CASSLRAGPGNEQFF.

The table lists this clonotype with a few counts. This chain uses TRBV7-9 with TRBJ1-2, with 7 bases identical to TRBD1. Germline trimming cut 3 bases from V and 0 bases from J; bases unmatched to any gene: 7. This CDR3 contains 16 residues. Germline lookup yields CDR1 SEHNR and CDR2 FQNEAQ (reference sequence). The CDR3 here is CASSFPPGQPNYGYTF. The DNA of the CDR3 is TGTGCCAGCAGCTTTCCCCCGGGACAGCCTAACTATGGCTACACCTTC. The entire variable domain, with the rest obtained from reference TRBV7-9 and TRBJ1-2, is as follows: DTGVSQNPRHKITKRGQNVTFRCDPISEHNRLYWYRQTLGQGPEFLTYFQNEAQLEKSRLLSDRFSAERPKGSFSTLEIQRTEQGDSAMYLCASSFPPGQPNYGYTFGSGTRLTVV.

This clonotype was observed a handful of times. The chain links TRBV20-1 to TRBJ2-1; 15 positions agree with TRBD2. The CDR3 length is 15 residues. Germline CDR1 is DFQATT and CDR2 is SNEGSKA (reference sequence). With V trimmed by 3 bases and J by 6 bases, 3 bases remained unmatched. The DNA of the CDR3 is TGCAGTGCTAGGGAGGGACTAGCGGGAGGCAATGAGCAGTTCTTC. Protein sequence: CSAREGLAGGNEQFF.

This sequence joins TRBV9 and TRBJ2-2, with unresolved D. The germline V and J ends were trimmed by 0 bases and 6 bases, with 6 bases remaining between them. CDR1 and CDR2 from the germline V gene are SGDLS and YYNGEE. This CDR3 is built from 13 residues. The DNA of the CDR3 is TGTGCCAGCAGCGTAGACCTCCCCGGGGAGCTGTTTTTT. Protein: CASSVDLPGELFF. Supplemented by reference TRBV9 and TRBJ2-2, the full variable domain reads DSGVTQTPKHLITATGQRVTLRCSPRSGDLSVYWYQQSLDQGLQFLIQYYNGEERAKGNILERFSAQQFPDLHSELNLSSLELGDSALYFCASSVDLPGELFFGEGSRLTVL.

This clonotype occurred a few times. This sequence joins TRBV28 and TRBJ2-5; 10 bases line up with TRBD2. J was trimmed by 5 bases and V by 3 bases; bases with no gene match: 6. CDR1 MDHEN and CDR2 SYDVKM come from the germline V gene. The CDR3 length is 15 residues. The CDR3 loop reads CASSFSGGARETQYF. The DNA for the CDR3 is TGTGCCAGCAGTTTCAGCGGGGGGGCGCGGGAGACCCAGTACTTC. The complete variable domain, with remaining parts taken from reference TRBV28 and TRBJ2-5, reads DVKVTQSSRYLVKRTGEKVFLECVQDMDHENMFWYRQDPGLGLRLIYFSYDVKMKEKGDIPEGYSVSREKKERFSLILESASTNQTSMYLCASSFSGGARETQYFGPGTRLLVL.

Concerning this clonotype: A much more abundant neighbour one base away suggests this may be a read error. The chain employs TRBV20-1 and TRBJ2-1, with 9 nucleotides matching TRBD2. This CDR3 comprises 15 residues. Germline-derived CDR1 and CDR2 are DFQATT and SNEGSKA (reference sequence). J gave up 10 bases and V 1 base, and 11 bases lay outside the gene matches. The chain's CDR3 is CSARGGGRASYEQFF. The CDR3 coding sequence is TGCAGTGCTAGAGGAGGCGGGAGGGCCAGCTACGAGCAGTTCTTC.

This clonotype turned up a few times. The gene calls are TRBV7-9 and TRBJ2-3, with unresolved D. CDR1 and CDR2 from the germline V gene are SEHNR and FQNEAQ (reference sequence). CDR3 length: 15 amino acids. The germline V and J ends were trimmed by 3 bases and 0 bases, with 10 bases remaining between them. The CDR3 DNA is TGTGCCAGCAGCTTGGGTAGATATAGCACAGATACGCAGTATTTT. Translated, it gives CASSLGRYSTDTQYF.

The chain recombines TRBV28 with TRBJ2-3, with TRBD2 as a possible D gene (6 bases). This CDR3 comprises 16 residues. CDR1 and CDR2 (germline): MDHEN, SYDVKM. V was pared by 4 bases and J by 2 bases, with 16 bases between. CDR3 coding DNA: TGTGCCAGCAGTTGGGATTCCGCGGGAACCACAGATACGCAGTATTTT. It specifies CASSWDSAGTTDTQYF.

As for this clonotype: One end of the junction is discordant with germline, which a read error may explain. V gene TRBV7-2 combines with J gene TRBJ2-6, with 7 bases that match TRBD1. This CDR3 is built from 15 residues. Germline CDR1 reads SGHTA; CDR2 reads FQGNSA. CDR3 residues: CASSLGQGGADVLTF. The CDR3 nucleotides are TGTGCCAGCAGCTTAGGACAGGGTGGGGCCGACGTCCTGACTTTC.

For this clonotype: This could be a read error, since a much larger clone is one nucleotide away. The CDR3 spells CASSRERDPYNEQYF. CDR3 in DNA: TGTGCCAGCAGTAGGGAGCGGGACCCCTACAATGAGCAGTACTTC. The genes are TRBV6-2 or TRBV6-3 and TRBJ2-4, with TRBD2 identical over 7 bases. This CDR3 has 15 residues. CDR1 MNHEY and CDR2 SVGEGT come from the germline V gene. V lost 5 bases and J lost 13; bases outside the gene matches: 17.

The chain has TRBV20-1 and TRBJ2-2; D may be TRBD1 or TRBD2 (5 bases each). CDR1 is DFQATT, CDR2 SNEGSKA, per germline (reference sequence). Deletions cut 0 bases from V and 5 bases from J, with 16 bases between. This CDR3 has 16 residues. This chain's CDR3 is CSARDPGWDGTGELFF. CDR3 bases: TGCAGTGCTAGAGACCCCGGTTGGGACGGAACCGGGGAGCTGTTTTTT.

This clonotype was counted only a few times. V gene TRBV7-6 combines with J gene TRBJ2-1, with 9 bases that match TRBD1. V was clipped by 5 bases and J by 2 bases; unmatched bases: 7. This CDR3 comprises 16 residues. CDR1 and CDR2 (germline): SGHVS, FNYEAQ. The CDR3 protein is CASSRLDRGTYNEQFF. The DNA for the CDR3 is TGTGCCAGCAGCCGATTGGACAGGGGTACCTACAATGAGCAGTTCTTC.